This T cell receptor beta chain was retrieved from a study of type 1 regulatory T cells. The wider study: An in vitro protocol generated T-allo10, a Tr1-enriched, alloantigen-specific CD4 T cell product.

General observations from the study: Type 1 regulatory T cells had a more restricted TCR repertoire than non-type 1 regulatory T cells.

Germline assignment: CDR1 LNHDA and CDR2 SQIVND (reference sequence). The CDR3 runs 16 residues. With respect to this clonotype: Its antigen is currently unknown. The junction does not match germline at one end; this may be a read error.

TCRdb recomputed calls from the reads with MiXCR, one row per CDR3 protein. The sample consists of about 62,000 distinct CDR3 sequences, around 62% of them appearing once. Input material: cultured non-Tr1 T cells, either the whole culture or a sorted T cell fraction (not recorded which). This sequence was found in a human donor in good health. The chain joins TRBV19 to TRBJ1-4; the D gene is possibly TRBD1 (5 bases). The CDR3: CASCITGSSTNEKLFF. The DNA for the CDR3 is TGTGCCAGTTGTATCACAGGATCGTCAACTAATGAAAAACTGTTTTTT.